Below are 7 T cell receptor beta chains sequenced from a single sample in a study of T cells after somatic rescue of genetic block (dated by TCRdb to 2020 to 2021). The library was built by means of the immunoSEQ multiplex PCR assay. TCRdb carries this immuneACCESS record with in-frame sequences only. Its versions omit some clonotypes, under half of them owing to an unresolved V gene in the studies checked, with the rest unexplained. Here the sample has about 15,000 clones; 72% occur a single time. The leading ten clones occupy 13% to 15% of the sample. The sample taken for sequencing was peripheral blood mononuclear cells (PBMCs). The receptor source for this set is a boy aged 5 to 17.

As regards this clone: A junction boundary mismatches the germline segment, possibly from a read error. The CDR3 region is CASSPLLAGPSFNEQFF. The CDR3 nucleotides are TGTGCCAGCTCACCACTACTAGCCGGCCCATCCTTCAATGAGCAGTTCTTC. V usage is TRBV18 and J usage is TRBJ2-1; D might be TRBD2 (6 bases). CDR1 is KGHSH, CDR2 LQKENI, per germline. The CDR3 consists of 17 residues.

This clone was seen a few times. The chain links TRBV5-6 to TRBJ2-5; D is uncertain. V gave up 2 bases and J gave up 4 bases, with 3 bases separating them. This CDR3 contains 11 residues. The germline gives CDR1 SGHDT, CDR2 YYEEEE. The DNA of the CDR3 is TGTGCCAGCAGCTTCGTAGAGACCCAGTACTTC. It translates to CASSFVETQYF. The complete variable domain, with remaining parts taken from reference TRBV5-6 and TRBJ2-5, reads DAGVTQSPTHLIKTRGQQVTLRCSPKSGHDTVSWYQQALGQGPQFIFQYYEEEERQRGNFPDRFSGHQFPNYSSELNVNALLLGDSALYLCASSFVETQYFGPGTRLLVL.

The CDR3 loop reads CASSLGPSPETQYF. The DNA for the CDR3 is TGTGCCAGCAGCTTGGGGCCTAGCCCAGAGACCCAGTACTTC. This chain uses TRBV5-4 with TRBJ2-5; D is perhaps TRBD2 (5 bases). In germline, CDR1 is SGHNT, CDR2 YYREEE (reference sequence). Trimming took 0 bases from V and 4 from J, leaving 10 bases between them. The CDR3 consists of 14 residues.

In DNA, the CDR3 is TGTGCCAGCAGCCCCTCCAGGAGCACAGATACGCAGTATTTT. It is translated as CASSPSRSTDTQYF. This chain links TRBV7-3 with TRBJ2-3; D not certain. This CDR3 region has 14 residues. Trimming cost V 5 bases and J 0 bases, with 9 bases left between them. Germline CDR1 SGHTA, CDR2 FQGTGA.

V gene TRBV28 combines with J gene TRBJ1-4; 7 nucleotides line up with TRBD1. The CDR3 is 14 amino acids. The V segment lost 7 bases and the J segment 4 bases; nucleotides outside the gene matches: 6. Germline CDR1 MDHEN, CDR2 SYDVKM. Here the CDR3 reads CASTGTAFNEKLFF. In nucleotides, the CDR3 is TGTGCCAGCACGGGGACAGCCTTTAATGAAAAACTGTTTTTT.

There are a few counts of this clone. J is TRBJ1-4 and V is TRBV6-1, with D perhaps TRBD1 (6 bases). This CDR3 spans 14 amino acids. Germline V gene lookup returns CDR1 MNHNS and CDR2 SASEGT. V lost 4 bases to trimming and J lost 7 bases, with 13 bases between them. CDR3 region: CASSAYRVAEKLFF. CDR3 in DNA: TGTGCCAGCAGTGCTTACAGGGTGGCTGAAAAACTGTTTTTT.

This chain connects TRBV7-9 to TRBJ1-6; D call uncertain. The ends were cut back, 3 bases at V and 4 bases at J, with 7 bases in the middle. The CDR3 has 14 residues. Germline CDR1 is SEHNR and CDR2 is FQNEAQ (reference sequence). CDR3 protein: CASSLDRYNSPLHF. In DNA, the CDR3 is TGTGCCAGCAGCTTGGACCGTTATAATTCACCCCTCCACTTT. Based on the CDR3 plus reference TRBV7-9 and TRBJ1-6, the full variable domain is DTGVSQNPRHKITKRGQNVTFRCDPISEHNRLYWYRQTLGQGPEFLTYFQNEAQLEKSRLLSDRFSAERPKGSFSTLEIQRTEQGDSAMYLCASSLDRYNSPLHFGNGTRLTVT.